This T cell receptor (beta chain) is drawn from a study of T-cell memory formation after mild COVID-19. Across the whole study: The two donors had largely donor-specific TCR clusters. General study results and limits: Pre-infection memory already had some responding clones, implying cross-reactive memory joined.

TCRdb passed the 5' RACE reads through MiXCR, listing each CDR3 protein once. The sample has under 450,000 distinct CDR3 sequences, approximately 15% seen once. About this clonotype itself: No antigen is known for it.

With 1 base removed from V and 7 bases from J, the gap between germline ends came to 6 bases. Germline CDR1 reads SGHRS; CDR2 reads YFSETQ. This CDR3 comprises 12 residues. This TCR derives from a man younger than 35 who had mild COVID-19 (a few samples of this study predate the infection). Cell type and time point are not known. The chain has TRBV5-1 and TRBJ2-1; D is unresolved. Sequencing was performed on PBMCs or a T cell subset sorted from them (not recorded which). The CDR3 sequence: CASSLRSNEQFF. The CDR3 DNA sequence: TGCGCCAGCAGCTTGCGTAGTAATGAGCAGTTCTTC.